The 10 T cell receptor beta chains presented below share a single source sample, sequenced in a study of T cells in localized non-small cell lung cancer. Clones were read by immunoSEQ multiplex PCR, and TCRdb kept only the in-frame ones, dropping some. The repertoire holds 52,000 or so clones, with approximately 80% as singletons. The sequences come from peripheral blood mononuclear cells, collected before any cancer treatment. Every receptor here comes from a man aged 40-75 years with stage III lung adenocarcinoma.

The table lists this clone with a few counts. This chain joins TRBV19 and TRBJ2-5, with TRBD1 identical over 9 bases. Losses at the gene ends were 6 bases for V and 5 bases for J; bases not matched to a gene: 13. The germline V gene encodes CDR1 LNHDA and CDR2 SQIVND (reference sequence). This CDR3 is built from 16 residues. CDR3 sequence: CASSIGPGQGGETQYF. The CDR3 DNA is TGTGCCAGTAGCATTGGACCGGGACAGGGAGGCGAGACCCAGTACTTC.

CDR3 nucleotides: TGCGCCAGCAGCCAAGGGACTAGCGGGTCGGGCCTGGCAGATACGCAGTATTTT. Protein sequence: CASSQGTSGSGLADTQYF. The V gene is TRBV4-3, the J gene TRBJ2-3; 11 nucleotides line up with TRBD2. The CDR3 spans 18 residues. V dropped 1 base and J dropped 4; count of bases not matched to a gene: 10. Germline loops: CDR1 LGHNA, CDR2 YSLEER.

V usage is TRBV4-3 and J usage is TRBJ1-6, with D possibly matching TRBD1 (5 bases). CDR3 size: 18 residues. CDR1 is LGHNA and CDR2 is YSLEER in the germline V gene. Trimming stripped 0 bases from V and 7 bases from J, with 19 bases between. The CDR3 loop is CASSQDHPQGVKNSPLHF. The CDR3 DNA is TGCGCCAGCAGCCAAGATCATCCGCAGGGAGTAAAGAATTCACCCCTCCACTTT.

The rearrangement uses TRBV4-1 and TRBJ1-1; D gene unclear. Germline values: CDR1 MGHRA, CDR2 YSYEKL. The CDR3 is 13 amino acids. The V and J ends lost 0 bases and 2 bases respectively, with 4 bases between them. The CDR3 region is CASSQDGNTEAFF. CDR3 coding DNA: TGCGCCAGCAGCCAAGATGGAAACACTGAAGCTTTCTTT.

The chain has TRBV18 and TRBJ2-7; D possibly corresponds to TRBD2 (7 bases). CDR3 length: 15 residues. Germline V gene data show CDR1 as KGHSH and CDR2 as LQKENI. Trimming stripped 3 bases from V and 2 bases from J, with 14 bases between. The CDR3 spells CASSPLGGEAYEQYF. The DNA for the CDR3 is TGTGCCAGCTCACCCTTAGGGGGGGAGGCCTACGAGCAGTACTTC.

The chain carries TRBV11-3 and TRBJ2-5; 14 bases fit TRBD2. The CDR3 runs to 17 residues. Germline CDR1 and CDR2: SGHNT and YENEEA. The V segment lost 5 bases and the J segment 5 bases; nucleotides outside the gene matches: 10. CDR3 sequence reads: CASSPGTSGSRLETQYF. In DNA form, the CDR3 reads TGTGCCAGCAGCCCCGGGACTAGCGGGAGTAGGTTGGAGACCCAGTACTTC.

The chain uses TRBV10-2 and TRBJ1-1; weak D call: TRBD1 (5 bases). Germline values: CDR1 WSHSY, CDR2 SAAADI. CDR3 length: 13 residues. Trimming removed 6 bases from V and 4 bases from J, with 12 bases in between. The CDR3 nucleotides are TGCGCCAGCAGCCCAGGGAGGGCCACTGAAGCTTTCTTT. It specifies CASSPGRATEAFF.

The rearrangement uses TRBV2 and TRBJ2-1, with D possibly TRBD2 on 6 matching bases. V lost 5 bases to trimming and J lost 4 bases, with 15 bases between them. Germline-derived CDR1 and CDR2 are SNHLY and FYNNEI. The CDR3 sequence is 15 residues long. This CDR3 reads CASSLTGVEYNEQFF. CDR3 bases: TGTGCCAGCAGTTTGACGGGAGTCGAGTACAATGAGCAGTTCTTC.

The CDR3 sequence is CASSLPGQGNSPLHF. The CDR3 nucleotides are TGCGCCAGCAGCTTGCCGGGACAGGGGAATTCACCCCTCCACTTT. The rearrangement links TRBV5-1 to TRBJ1-6; TRBD1 aligns across 10 bases. Germline V gene sequence: CDR1 SGHRS, CDR2 YFSETQ. Germline trimming cut 1 base from V and 7 bases from J; bases unmatched to any gene: 2. This CDR3 region has 15 residues.

This rearrangement joins TRBV7-9 to TRBJ1-4, with TRBD1 identical over 8 bases. This CDR3 spans 14 amino acids. From germline, CDR1 is SEHNR and CDR2 FQNEAQ (reference sequence). Trimming cost V 3 bases and J 6 bases; bases outside gene matches: 3. This CDR3 is CASSFGQGDEKLFF. The DNA of the CDR3 is TGTGCCAGCAGCTTCGGACAGGGTGATGAAAAACTGTTTTTT.